This note documents a single T cell receptor (beta chain) sequence. At one end the junction does not follow the germline gene, possibly because of a read error. This sample is part of a study of blood T cells in healthy people across ages. The CDR3 has 14 amino acids. Next came a second PCR, run for about 7 to 12 cycles, which used a sample-barcoded 5' primer along with a J-beta primer mix. Using its own MiXCR run on the 5' RACE reads, TCRdb lists one record per CDR3 protein. Here the sample spans about 1.7 million distinct CDR3 sequences, roughly 28% being singletons. The TCR sequence derives from a woman younger than 45 in good health. Sequencing input: blood. V gene TRBV12-3 or TRBV12-4 combines with J gene TRBJ2-3; perhaps TRBD2 as D (5 bases). This chain's CDR3 is CACSQLETADTQYF. The DNA of the CDR3 is TGTGCCTGCAGTCAACTAGAGACCGCAGATACGCAGTATTTT.